This T cell receptor beta chain was recorded in a study of post-analysis software for immune sequencing data. Study information: Clinical courses comprised relapsing-remitting, secondary progressive and progressive-relapsing multiple sclerosis. Study-wide results and caveats: Comparison of patients with controls showed about 5 TRBV segments more frequent in patients, TRBV5-6, TRBV5-1 and TRBV20-1 among them. For normalized Chao1 diversity, multiple sclerosis patients scored significantly lower than controls did. Under F measure analysis, samples from one preparation batch co-clustered strongly.

This clonotype was detected only a few times. Its antigen is as yet unknown. The V gene lost 6 bases and the J gene lost 2 bases, with 16 bases spanning the gap. The CDR3 extends over 15 amino acids. The germline V gene has CDR1 SEHNR and CDR2 FQNEAQ (reference sequence). The TCR beta cDNA libraries carried unique molecular identifiers. cDNA molecules numbering around 500,000 came from approximately 0.91 to 9.4 million T cells. TCRdb reprocessed the PCR reads via MiXCR and lists one record per CDR3 protein. The repertoire holds around 400,000 distinct CDR3 sequences, roughly 38% seen once, with approximately 7.7% in the top ten.

The source of this sequence is a girl aged 2 to 9 with multiple sclerosis. The chain has TRBV7-9 and TRBJ2-5; D not certain. Sample: blood. The CDR3: CASSTPPSVQETQYF. CDR3 nucleotide sequence: TGTGCCAGCAGTACGCCTCCCTCGGTTCAAGAGACCCAGTACTTC.